These T cell receptor beta chains were read from a single sample in a study of T cell responses to AZD1222 COVID-19 vaccine. Profiling relied on immunoSEQ multiplex PCR, and the TCRdb table lists in-frame clones only, not all of them. The table shows approximately 180,000 clones, with around 90% occurring only once. Sequencing was performed on peripheral blood, taken 28 days after the second dose of the MenACWY control vaccine. These receptors came from an adult who received the MenACWY meningococcal vaccine as a control. The CDR3 runs from the conserved cysteine through the conserved F or W. The order of the fields is J gene, V gene, clone size, D gene, CDR3 DNA, CDR3 protein. A D gene is named only where the DNA matches it firmly. Expanded clones are given a class, and other clones once, few, many or no size at all.

>TRBJ1-5|TRBV24-1|-|-
TGTGCCACCAGTGACCCACGGGTGGATCAGCCCCAGCATTTT
CATSDPRVDQPQHF
>TRBJ2-4|TRBV29-1|-|-
TGCAGCGTTGTGGCTCTAGCCAAAAACATTCAGTACTTC
CSVVALAKNIQYF
>TRBJ1-2|TRBV15|-|-
TGTGCCACCAGCAGAGGTGGGGGGCACAGCTATGGCTACACCTTC
CATSRGGGHSYGYTF
>TRBJ1-5|TRBV27|-|-
TGTGCCAGCAGTTTCCAGGGATTAAGACAGCCCCAGCATTTT
CASSFQGLRQPQHF
>TRBJ2-5|TRBV24-1|-|-
TGTGCCACCAGTGAGGCTGATCAAGAGACCCAGTACTTC
CATSEADQETQYF
>TRBJ2-1|TRBV6-5|once|TRBD2
TGTGCCAGCAGGGTTAGCGGGAGGTCCTACAATGAGCAGTTCTTC
CASRVSGRSYNEQFF
>TRBJ1-1|TRBV18|-|-
TGTGCCAGCTCACCGGATCTGTCTGAAGCTTTCTTT
CASSPDLSEAFF
>TRBJ2-6|TRBV5-6|-|-
TGTGCCAGCAGCCCTGGAGCGCGGGGCGGCTCTGGGGCCAACGTCCTGACTTTC
CASSPGARGGSGANVLTF
>TRBJ1-3|TRBV4-2|-|-
TGTGCCAGCAGCCCTGCGGGGGGGGCTGGAAACACCATATATTTT
CASSPAGGAGNTIYF
>TRBJ1-4|TRBV10-3|-|TRBD1
TGTGCCATCAGCCTGGACAGGGGAGAAAAACTGTTTTTT
CAISLDRGEKLFF
>TRBJ2-7|TRBV18|-|TRBD1
TGTGCCAGCTCACCGAGGGACAGCTCCTACGAGCAGTACTTC
CASSPRDSSYEQYF
>TRBJ2-7|TRBV9|-|-
TGTGCCAGCAGCTCCGCCTCGGGCCCCAACTACGAGCAGTACTTC
CASSSASGPNYEQYF
>TRBJ1-1|TRBV6-5|-|-
TGTGCCAGCAGTCCCCGGAACACTGAAGCTTTCTTT
CASSPRNTEAFF
>TRBJ2-7|TRBV19|-|-
TGTGCCAGTAGTGGAGGACCTTGGGATCCCGAGCAGTACTTC
CASSGGPWDPEQYF
>TRBJ1-2|TRBV18|-|-
TGTGCCAGCTCACCAAACCGGGACCTAGCTAACTATGGCTACACCTTC
CASSPNRDLANYGYTF
>TRBJ1-1|TRBV7-2|-|-
TGTGCCAGCATAAGGGGGGGATCGAACACTGAAGCTTTCTTT
CASIRGGSNTEAFF
>TRBJ1-4|TRBV23-1|-|-
TGCGCCAGCAGTCAAGCCTATAACTATAGAAGTGGTGTAGGGAGAGGAGGTGAAAAACTGTTTTTT
CASSQAYNYRSGVGRGGEKLFF
>TRBJ1-1|TRBV9|-|-
TGTGCCAGCAGCGCCGACAGCCGGAACACTGAAGCTTTCTTT
CASSADSRNTEAFF
>TRBJ1-4|TRBV7-9|-|-
TGTGCCAGCAGCCAGGGTTCCGGCGAAAAACTGTTTTTT
CASSQGSGEKLFF
>TRBJ1-2|TRBV6-5|-|-
TGTGCCAGCAGTTATCAGGGCGGGCGGAACTATGGCTACACCTTC
CASSYQGGRNYGYTF
>TRBJ1-1|TRBV5-4|-|-
TGTGCCAGCAGCCACTCAGGGACATTTGCTGAAGCTTTCTTT
CASSHSGTFAEAFF
>TRBJ2-3|TRBV20-1|few|-
TGCAGTGCCGCAAGGGATACGCAGTATTTT
CSAARDTQYF
>TRBJ2-1|TRBV18|-|-
TGTGCCAGCTCACCAGGGGTCCCCAGCTCCTACAATGAGCAGTTCTTC
CASSPGVPSSYNEQFF